This T cell receptor beta chain was captured in a study of blood T cell repertoires in COVID-19. Germline V gene sequence: CDR1 KGHSH, CDR2 LQKENI. CDR3 length equals 16 residues. Trimming took 6 bases from V and 4 from J, leaving 21 bases between them. Sequenced by immunoSEQ multiplex PCR; TCRdb stores in-frame clones only, minus some. Counted here are around 320,000 clones, 90% occurring once; the ten biggest clones make up 3.5% to 4.5%. The TCR comes from a woman in her late teens or twenties with acute COVID-19. The material sequenced was PBMCs or T cells enriched from blood (not recorded which). V gene TRBV18 combines with J gene TRBJ1-2; D uncertain. The CDR3 here is CASSETFEGGSYGYTF. In DNA, the CDR3 is TGTGCCAGCTCCGAGACATTCGAAGGCGGGAGCTATGGCTACACCTTC.